Below are 7 T cell receptor beta chains sequenced from a single sample in a study of cytomegalovirus exposure and HLA in healthy donors. Researchers ran the PCR with 60 Vbeta and 13 Jbeta primers. The assay was immunoSEQ multiplex PCR, and TCRdb's table has in-frame clones only and misses some. This sample yields 150,000 to 200,000 clones, of which about 88% are seen a single time; about 2.4% belongs to the top ten. Sequences were obtained from PBMCs. The origin of the receptors is a man under 40 in good health and CMV-seropositive.

The V and J genes are TRBV5-6 and TRBJ2-7, with 11 bases aligning to TRBD1. The CDR3 has 15 amino acids. The junction had 5 bases not matched to a gene; V was cut back by 4 bases and J by 2 bases. Per germline, CDR1 SGHDT and CDR2 YYEEEE. CDR3 coding DNA: TGTGCCAGCAGCCATGGGACAGGGGGGGCCTACGAGCAGTACTTC. It codes for CASSHGTGGAYEQYF. Full variable domain (remainder filled in from reference TRBV5-6 and TRBJ2-7): DAGVTQSPTHLIKTRGQQVTLRCSPKSGHDTVSWYQQALGQGPQFIFQYYEEEERQRGNFPDRFSGHQFPNYSSELNVNALLLGDSALYLCASSHGTGGAYEQYFGPGTRLTVT.

J is TRBJ2-2 and V is TRBV5-1; TRBD2 aligns across 14 bases. CDR1 SGHRS and CDR2 YFSETQ come from the germline V gene. Trimming took 5 bases from V and 3 from J; bases not matched to a gene: 6. The CDR3 is 17 amino acids. The CDR3: CASRNTGLAGDTGELFF. The CDR3 bases are TGCGCCAGCAGGAACACGGGACTAGCGGGAGACACCGGGGAGCTGTTTTTT.

This clone showed up just once. J is TRBJ2-3 and V is TRBV6-1, with 7 bases fitting TRBD2. Unmatched junction bases numbered 10, after V lost 4 bases and J lost 6 bases. CDR1 and CDR2 (germline): MNHNS, SASEGT. The CDR3 has 15 residues. This CDR3 is CASSARGGSGDTQYF. The DNA of the CDR3 is TGTGCCAGCAGTGCCAGAGGCGGGAGTGGGGATACGCAGTATTTT.

Of note for this clone: Germline is not matched at one junction end, which may reflect a read error. The chain couples TRBV7-7 to TRBJ2-1, with D tentatively TRBD1 (6 bases). Germline CDR1 reads SSHAT; CDR2 reads FNYEAQ (reference sequence). The CDR3 covers 13 residues. CDR3 in DNA: TGTGCTAGCAGCCCAACAGGGAGCAATGAGCAGTTCTTC. Residues: CASSPTGSNEQFF.

This sequence joins TRBV11-3 and TRBJ2-5; a possible D gene is TRBD1 (6 bases). The end of the DNA fits TRBJ2-7 better, so the J call may be wrong. Looked up from germline, CDR1 is SGHNT and CDR2 is YENEEA. The CDR3 covers 14 residues. CDR3 nucleotide sequence: TGTGCCAGCAGACAGGGCACCCTCTCCTACGAGCAGTACTTC. Protein product: CASRQGTLSYEQYF.

This clone was detected only a few times. The V and J genes are TRBV4-3 and TRBJ2-7, with D possibly TRBD2 on 5 matching bases. Germline V gene data show CDR1 as LGHNA and CDR2 as YSLEER. CDR3 length: 15 amino acids. Trimming pared 0 bases from V and 0 bases from J, leaving 9 bases between. The CDR3 DNA reads TGCGCCAGCAGCCAAGATGTTGGGAGCTCCTACGAGCAGTACGTC. This codes for CASSQDVGSSYEQYV.

V is TRBV20-1 and J is TRBJ2-1; D not resolved. Germline V gene data show CDR1 as DFQATT and CDR2 as SNEGSKA (reference sequence). V shed 1 base and J shed 7 bases, with 5 bases lying between them. The CDR3 spans 11 residues. The chain's CDR3 is CSARGQNEQFF. The CDR3, as DNA: TGCAGTGCTAGAGGGCAGAATGAGCAGTTCTTC.